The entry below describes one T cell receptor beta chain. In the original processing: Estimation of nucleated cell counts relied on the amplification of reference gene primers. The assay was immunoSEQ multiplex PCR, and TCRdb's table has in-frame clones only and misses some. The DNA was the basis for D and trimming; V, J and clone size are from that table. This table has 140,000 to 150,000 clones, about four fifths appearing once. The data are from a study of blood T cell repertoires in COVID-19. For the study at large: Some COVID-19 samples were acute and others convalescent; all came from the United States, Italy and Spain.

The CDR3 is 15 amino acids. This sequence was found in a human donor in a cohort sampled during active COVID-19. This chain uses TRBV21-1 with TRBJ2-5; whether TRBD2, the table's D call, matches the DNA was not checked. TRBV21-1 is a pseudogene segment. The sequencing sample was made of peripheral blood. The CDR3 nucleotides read TGTGCCAGCAGCAAACCTTGGACTAGCACGGAGACCCAGTACTTC. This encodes CASSKPWTSTETQYF.